The 26 T cell receptor beta chains in this list originate from one sample, sequenced in a study of blood T cell repertoires in COVID-19. Profiling relied on immunoSEQ multiplex PCR, and the TCRdb table lists in-frame clones only, not all of them. The sample contains over 250,000 clones, roughly nine tenths of which appear only once. Sequencing was done on a sample of peripheral blood. The receptors derive from a woman in her 30s with COVID-19, enrolled during active disease.

V is TRBV19 and J is TRBJ1-5; D perhaps matches TRBD1 (6 bases). The CDR3 runs to 14 residues. The ends were cut back, 9 bases at V and 0 bases at J, with 12 bases in the middle. Germline lookup yields CDR1 LNHDA and CDR2 SQIVND (reference sequence). CDR3 DNA: TGTGCCAGCAACAGGGAATATAGCAATCAGCCCCAGCATTTT. As protein: CASNREYSNQPQHF.

The rearrangement links TRBV7-3 to TRBJ2-1, with a weak D call TRBD2 (5 bases). Germline values: CDR1 SGHTA, CDR2 FQGTGA. The CDR3 has 14 amino acids. The germline V and J ends were trimmed by 2 bases and 10 bases, with 15 bases remaining between them. The CDR3 reads CASSLSASSREQFF. The CDR3 bases are TGTGCCAGCAGCTTATCCGCTTCTAGCAGGGAGCAGTTCTTC. Full variable domain (outside the CDR3, taken from reference TRBV7-3 and TRBJ2-1): GAGVSQTPSNKVTEKGKYVELRCDPISGHTALYWYRQSLGQGPEFLIYFQGTGAADDSGLPNDRFFAVRPEGSVSTLKIQRTERGDSAVYLCASSLSASSREQFFGPGTRLTVL.

The rearrangement uses TRBV29-1 and TRBJ1-4; TRBD1 might be the D (6 bases). The CDR3 length is 13 residues. Trimming removed 4 bases at V and 8 bases at J, with 14 bases between. CDR1 and CDR2 (germline): SQVTM, ANQGSEA. CDR3 in amino acids: CSVGGGAGEKLFF. The CDR3 bases are TGCAGCGTTGGGGGGGGCGCGGGAGAAAAACTGTTTTTT.

In its sample, this clone was seen once. The chain employs TRBV4-2 and TRBJ2-3; perhaps TRBD2 as D (5 bases). This CDR3 has 15 residues. The V end lost 3 bases, the J end lost 2 bases, and 12 bases lay between the germline ends. Per the germline V gene, CDR1 is LGHNA and CDR2 is YNFKEQ. The CDR3 protein is CASSHSVQFTDTQYF. CDR3 bases: TGTGCCAGCAGCCATAGCGTCCAATTCACAGATACGCAGTATTTT.

The V call is TRBV10-3, the J call TRBJ2-1, with TRBD2 identical over 10 bases. V shed 3 bases and J 8 bases; nucleotides not matched to a gene: 1. Germline V lookup: CDR1 ENHRY, CDR2 SYGVKD. The CDR3 consists of 13 residues. Here the CDR3 reads CAISEGTSDEQFF. CDR3 sequence (DNA): TGTGCCATCAGTGAAGGGACTAGCGATGAGCAGTTCTTC.

DNA for the CDR3: TGCGCCAGCAGCTTGGAGGCTAGGGGAGGTGAAAAACTGTTTTTT. This encodes CASSLEARGGEKLFF. This chain uses TRBV5-1 with TRBJ1-4, with D possibly being TRBD1 (5 bases). V lost 0 bases and J 7 bases, leaving 13 bases between the germline ends. Looked up from germline, CDR1 is SGHRS and CDR2 is YFSETQ. This CDR3 comprises 15 residues. Supplemented by reference TRBV5-1 and TRBJ1-4, the full variable domain reads KAGVTQTPRYLIKTRGQQVTLSCSPISGHRSVSWYQQTPGQGLQFLFEYFSETQRNKGNFPGRFSGRQFSNSRSEMNVSTLELGDSALYLCASSLEARGGEKLFFGSGTQLSVL.

The chain links TRBV11-2 to TRBJ1-2; TRBD1 aligns across 7 bases. The CDR3 has 13 amino acids. V trimming: 3 bases; J trimming: 7 bases; junction bases outside the gene matches: 5. Germline V CDR1 and CDR2: SGHAT, FQNNGV. Written as DNA, the CDR3 is TGTGCCAGCAGCTTCTTACAGGGGATTGGCTACACCTTC. This gives the protein CASSFLQGIGYTF.

This chain connects TRBV15 to TRBJ1-2; D unclear. With 0 bases removed from V and 7 bases from J, the gap between germline ends came to 12 bases. The CDR3 has 14 residues. The germline V gene has CDR1 LNHNV and CDR2 YYDKDF (reference sequence). CDR3 coding DNA: TGTGCCACCAGCAGAGATCTCGGACTAAGTGGCTACACCTTC. This codes for CATSRDLGLSGYTF.

This clone was picked up a small number of times. V and J are TRBV10-3 and TRBJ1-2; perhaps TRBD1 as D (5 bases). CDR1 and CDR2 (germline): ENHRY, SYGVKD. CDR3 length equals 12 residues. V shed 4 bases and J shed 6 bases, with 9 bases lying between them. CDR3 sequence reads: CAISGAGNGYTF. CDR3 coding DNA: TGTGCCATCAGTGGGGCAGGGAATGGCTACACCTTC.

In nucleotides, the CDR3 is TGTGCCAGCAGCTTACAGGGGGCGCCTATGAACACTGAAGCTTTCTTT. Translating it yields CASSLQGAPMNTEAFF. The chain has TRBV5-5 and TRBJ1-1; 9 bases agree with TRBD1. The CDR3 loop spans 16 amino acids. The V gene's germline CDR1 is SGHKS and CDR2 YYEKEE (reference sequence). V trimming: 2 bases; J trimming: 0 bases; junction bases outside the gene matches: 5.

The V gene is TRBV2, the J gene TRBJ2-5; a possible D gene is TRBD2 (7 bases). Germline V gene lookup returns CDR1 SNHLY and CDR2 FYNNEI. The V and J ends lost 6 bases and 4 bases respectively, with 12 bases between them. The CDR3 runs 13 residues. DNA of the CDR3: TGTGCCAGCAGCAGGGGACTAAGAGAGACCCAGTACTTC. This sequence encodes CASSRGLRETQYF.

Details on this clone: This specimen includes other DNA sequences encoding the same CDR3. V usage is TRBV30 and J usage is TRBJ2-7, with D unresolved. Trimming took off 0 bases at V and 1 base at J, with 10 bases between the two ends. The CDR3 has 14 residues. The germline V gene has CDR1 GTSNPN and CDR2 SVGIG (reference sequence). CDR3 residues: CAWSVLQGSYEQYF. The DNA for the CDR3 is TGTGCCTGGAGTGTACTACAAGGTTCCTACGAGCAGTACTTC.

CDR3: CAWSPPGTGSQPQHF. The CDR3, as DNA: TGTGCCTGGAGTCCTCCCGGGACAGGCAGCCAGCCCCAGCATTTT. The chain joins TRBV30 to TRBJ1-5; 8 bases fit TRBD1. The V segment lost 2 bases and the J segment 7 bases; nucleotides outside the gene matches: 10. Germline lookup yields CDR1 GTSNPN and CDR2 SVGIG (reference sequence). The CDR3 covers 15 residues.

The chain joins TRBV9 to TRBJ2-2; TRBD1 matches 8 bases. Germline V gene lookup returns CDR1 SGDLS and CDR2 YYNGEE. V trimming: 1 base; J trimming: 7 bases; junction bases outside the gene matches: 3. This CDR3 spans 14 amino acids. The CDR3 reads CASSVTGGLGELFF. For the CDR3, the DNA is TGTGCCAGCAGCGTAACAGGGGGACTCGGGGAGCTGTTTTTT.

The chain combines TRBV5-1 with TRBJ2-1; D perhaps matches TRBD2 (6 bases). This CDR3 region has 16 residues. Per germline, CDR1 SGHRS and CDR2 YFSETQ. V was cut by 2 bases and J by 5 bases, with 17 bases left in between. The CDR3 nucleotides read TGCGCCAGCAGCTTCCTTGCCCGGGAGCTGAACAATGAGCAGTTCTTC. It yields the protein CASSFLARELNNEQFF.

The chain couples TRBV6-1 to TRBJ1-2; TRBD1 agrees at 9 bases. The germline gives CDR1 MNHNS, CDR2 SASEGT. This CDR3 comprises 13 residues. V was pared by 11 bases and J by 5 bases, with 9 bases of the junction left unmatched. The DNA for the CDR3 is TGTGCCTCCAACACCGGGACAGGGTATGGCTACACCTTC. This translates into CASNTGTGYGYTF.

The chain uses TRBV21-1 and TRBJ2-2; TRBD2 is the table's D call and was not checked against the DNA. TRBV21-1 is noted as a pseudogene. The CDR3 covers 15 residues. CDR3 sequence: CASSKRGQNTGELFF. The CDR3 coding sequence is TGTGCCAGCAGCAAAAGAGGGCAGAACACCGGGGAGCTGTTTTTT.

The rearrangement links TRBV12-3 or TRBV12-4 to TRBJ1-1; 7 bases line up with TRBD1. CDR3 length equals 13 residues. The ends lost 9 bases at V and 4 bases at J; junction bases unmatched: 8. The chain's CDR3 is CASQDRAATEAFF. DNA for the CDR3: TGTGCCAGTCAAGACAGGGCGGCCACTGAAGCTTTCTTT.

V usage is TRBV10-3 and J usage is TRBJ2-1, with 7 bases that match TRBD1. The V segment lost 5 bases and the J segment 2 bases; nucleotides outside the gene matches: 9. This CDR3 is built from 16 residues. Germline V gene sequence: CDR1 ENHRY, CDR2 SYGVKD. CDR3 sequence reads: CAISPKGGLAYNEQFF. As DNA, the CDR3 is TGTGCCATCAGTCCTAAAGGGGGCTTAGCCTACAATGAGCAGTTCTTC.

In its sample, this clone was seen once. The chain employs TRBV28 and TRBJ1-6; D gene ambiguous. The V gene lost 6 bases and the J gene lost 6 bases, with 18 bases spanning the gap. Germline values: CDR1 MDHEN, CDR2 SYDVKM. The CDR3 has 16 amino acids. The CDR3 DNA reads as TGTGCCAGCAGCAACTACGGGGATTCCCTTAATTCACCCCTCCACTTT. Its translation is CASSNYGDSLNSPLHF.

This chain's CDR3 is CASGRGLWDTQYF. The CDR3 bases are TGTGCCAGCGGGCGGGGACTCTGGGATACGCAGTATTTT. V is TRBV9 and J is TRBJ2-3; D perhaps matches TRBD2 (6 bases). The germline V gene has CDR1 SGDLS and CDR2 YYNGEE. The CDR3 has 13 residues. Trimming left V 7 bases short and J 6 bases short, with 15 bases between.

This sequence joins TRBV6-5 and TRBJ1-1; D is possibly TRBD1 (6 bases). Germline assignment: CDR1 MNHEY and CDR2 SVGAGI. V was clipped by 8 bases and J by 2 bases, with 18 bases between them. The CDR3 has 15 amino acids. CDR3 DNA: TGTGCCAGCCAAATTGGAGGACAGCGAAACACTGAAGCTTTCTTT. This codes for CASQIGGQRNTEAFF.

The CDR3 loop is CATTKLAGGADTQYF. CDR3 nucleotide sequence: TGTGCCACTACCAAACTAGCGGGAGGCGCAGATACGCAGTATTTT. V and J are TRBV27 and TRBJ2-3; 12 positions agree with TRBD2. Trimming cost V 10 bases and J 4 bases; bases outside gene matches: 9. CDR3 length: 15 residues. The germline gives CDR1 MNHEY, CDR2 SMNVEV (reference sequence).

The J gene is TRBJ2-5, the V gene TRBV29-1; no clear D gene. The germline CDR1 and CDR2 sequences are SQVTM and ANQGSEA. The CDR3 spans 14 residues. V dropped 3 bases and J dropped 5 bases, with 16 bases sitting between them. The CDR3 spells CSVDVSGLPETQYF. The CDR3 DNA is TGCAGCGTTGATGTTTCCGGGTTGCCGGAGACCCAGTACTTC.

This clone was recorded once. The V call is TRBV11-2, the J call TRBJ1-2; D remains ambiguous. The germline V gene encodes CDR1 SGHAT and CDR2 FQNNGV. This CDR3 region has 13 residues. V lost 1 base to trimming and J lost 6 bases, with 9 bases between them. The DNA for the CDR3 is TGTGCCAGCAGCTTAGGGCAGCTAGATGGCTACACCTTC. Its protein product is CASSLGQLDGYTF.

The chain joins TRBV6-5 to TRBJ2-4; D might be TRBD2 (6 bases). With 8 bases removed from V and 8 bases from J, the gap between germline ends came to 22 bases. The CDR3 sequence is 15 residues long. Germline V gives CDR1 MNHEY, CDR2 SVGAGI. CDR3 sequence: CASALQAGLGDIQYF. CDR3 nucleotides: TGTGCCAGCGCCCTCCAAGCGGGTTTGGGAGACATTCAGTACTTC.